These T cell receptor beta chains were read from a single sample in a study of blood T cells in healthy people across ages. TCRdb redid the calling of the 5' RACE reads with MiXCR, one entry per CDR3 protein. The data show some 1.8 million distinct CDR3 sequences, around 40% seen once. What was sequenced was blood. The receptor set was obtained from a human donor in good health. The CDR3 runs from the conserved cysteine through the conserved F or W. The D gene is left open where the match is weak. Not every row has a clone size; where given, it reads once, few, many or a size class.

D gene: .; clone size: .; V gene: TRBV29-1; J gene: TRBJ1-4; CDR3 DNA: TGCAGCGTTTTTTCCGGGGCAACTAATGAAAAACTGTTTTTT; CDR3 protein: CSVFSGATNEKLFF
D gene: .; clone size: few; V gene: TRBV20-1; J gene: TRBJ2-7; CDR3 DNA: TGCAGTGGATCCTCCAGCTCCTACGAGCAGTACTTC; CDR3 protein: CSGSSSSYEQYF
D gene: .; clone size: few; V gene: TRBV2; J gene: TRBJ2-7; CDR3 DNA: TGTGCCACCAAGACTAGAACCTACGAGCAGTACTTC; CDR3 protein: CATKTRTYEQYF
D gene: .; clone size: many; V gene: TRBV7-2; J gene: TRBJ2-7; CDR3 DNA: TGTGCCAGCAGCTTCAGGATTAGCTCCTACGAGCAGTACTTC; CDR3 protein: CASSFRISSYEQYF
D gene: .; clone size: .; V gene: TRBV7-9; J gene: TRBJ1-2; CDR3 DNA: TGTGCCAGCAGCTTATTGCAGCAGGCTGGCTACACCTTC; CDR3 protein: CASSLLQQAGYTF
D gene: .; clone size: few; V gene: TRBV18; J gene: TRBJ1-1; CDR3 DNA: TGTGCCGGCTCACCAACGGGGGCGAACACTGAAGCTTTCTTT; CDR3 protein: CAGSPTGANTEAFF
D gene: .; clone size: .; V gene: TRBV7-3; J gene: TRBJ2-3; CDR3 DNA: TGTGCCAGCAGCCAGTCGGGTCTTGGTACGCAGTATTTT; CDR3 protein: CASSQSGLGTQYF
D gene: .; clone size: .; V gene: TRBV5-5; J gene: TRBJ2-3; CDR3 DNA: TGTGCCAGCAGCCCGGGTTCGGTCGGCACAGATACGCAGTATTTT; CDR3 protein: CASSPGSVGTDTQYF
D gene: .; clone size: few; V gene: TRBV4-3; J gene: TRBJ2-7; CDR3 DNA: TGCGCCAGCAGCCAAGAGTTTGGGACGGGCGAAATCTACGAGCAGTACTTC; CDR3 protein: CASSQEFGTGEIYEQYF
D gene: .; clone size: .; V gene: TRBV12-3/TRBV12-4; J gene: TRBJ1-6; CDR3 DNA: TGTGCCAGCAGTCAACGGGACCTGGGTTCACCCCTCCACTTT; CDR3 protein: CASSQRDLGSPLHF
D gene: TRBD2; clone size: .; V gene: TRBV5-1; J gene: TRBJ2-5; CDR3 DNA: TGCGCCAGCTGGCGAGCGGGGCAGCAAGAGACCCAGTACTTC; CDR3 protein: CASWRAGQQETQYF
D gene: .; clone size: .; V gene: TRBV6-2/TRBV6-3; J gene: TRBJ2-1; CDR3 DNA: TGTGCCAGCAGTTACACCTGGGGCAATGAGCAGTTCTTC; CDR3 protein: CASSYTWGNEQFF
D gene: .; clone size: .; V gene: TRBV4-2; J gene: TRBJ2-7; CDR3 DNA: TGTGCCAGCAGCCAAGTGGTGGACGTCGGATCCTACGAGCAGTACTTC; CDR3 protein: CASSQVVDVGSYEQYF
D gene: TRBD2; clone size: .; V gene: TRBV9; J gene: TRBJ2-1; CDR3 DNA: TGTGCCAGCAGCGTAGGTGGGACTAGTAACTTGGGTGAGCAGTTCTTC; CDR3 protein: CASSVGGTSNLGEQFF
D gene: TRBD1; clone size: .; V gene: TRBV5-1; J gene: TRBJ2-5; CDR3 DNA: TGCGCCAACAGCCCGACAGGGGGGAGTGTGGAGACCCAGTACTTC; CDR3 protein: CANSPTGGSVETQYF
D gene: .; clone size: few; V gene: TRBV27; J gene: TRBJ1-4; CDR3 DNA: TGTGCCAGCAGTTTTGCGGGGGCAGGGCAGAATGAAAAACTGTTTTTT; CDR3 protein: CASSFAGAGQNEKLFF
D gene: .; clone size: few; V gene: TRBV12-3/TRBV12-4; J gene: TRBJ2-7; CDR3 DNA: TGTGCCAGCAGTTTAAGTAGGGTCCACGAGCAGTACTTC; CDR3 protein: CASSLSRVHEQYF
D gene: .; clone size: .; V gene: TRBV27; J gene: TRBJ1-1; CDR3 DNA: TGTGCCAGCAGTTTATCGATAGCGAACACTGAAGCTTTCTTT; CDR3 protein: CASSLSIANTEAFF